Listed here is a single T cell receptor (beta chain). This specimen belongs to a study of blood T cell repertoires in COVID-19. For the study at large: Material from acute and convalescent COVID-19 was sourced from the United States, Italy and Spain. The analysed material was cDNA or gDNA that came from T cells, B-cell-depleted T cells, or PBMCs.

CDR3 length: 15 amino acids. Trimming pared 0 bases from V and 6 bases from J, leaving 12 bases between. Germline V gives CDR1 MNHEY, CDR2 SVGEGT. Those enrolled in Seattle joined during active infection and were followed longitudinally afterward. As originally analysed: How many nucleated cells were present was estimated from reference gene primer amplification. The method was immunoSEQ multiplex PCR; TCRdb's version includes in-frame clones alone and lacks a portion of them. V and J calls and clone size come straight from that table; D and trimming were deduced from the DNA. The sample lists around 310,000 clones; roughly 90% were seen once.

The rearrangement links TRBV6-2 or TRBV6-3 to TRBJ2-1; D remains unclear. This clonotype originated in a woman aged 40 to 50 with COVID-19, enrolled during active disease. The sequencing input was peripheral blood. The CDR3 spells CASSYSTFQINEQFF. The CDR3 DNA reads TGTGCCAGCAGTTACTCTACCTTTCAGATCAATGAGCAGTTCTTC.